This TCR beta chain was documented in a study of T-cell reconstitution after alpha-beta-depleted transplantation in children. Study outcomes and limitations: The origin of high day-60 TCRbeta diversity in some patients lay in surviving recipient T cells and thymic progenitors. About two months after transplant, alpha-beta T cells reportedly came from several hundred expanded graft clones. Counts and diversity of T cells one year after transplant came mostly from newly produced T cells.

This clonotype has only a few counts. The target antigen is unknown. Per germline, CDR1 SGHTA and CDR2 FQGNSA. The V and J ends lost 5 bases and 0 bases respectively, with 13 bases between them. The CDR3 totals 15 residues. A TCRbeta library incorporating unique molecular identifiers was prepared. MiXCR, run by TCRdb on the PCR reads, gives a single entry per CDR3 protein. The data show some 78,000 distinct CDR3 sequences, roughly 15% seen once. Sequenced here: PBMCs, mostly from graft donor cells, sampled 180 days after TCRalphabeta/CD19-depleted stem cell transplant. This TCR was recovered from a male patient between 2 and 10 years old who had a stem cell transplant for acute lymphoblastic leukemia, so the T cells may come from the graft donor. The chain joins TRBV7-2 to TRBJ2-5, with D possibly matching TRBD2 (5 bases). CDR3 loop: CASSEGSHYQETQYF. As DNA, the CDR3 is TGTGCCAGCAGCGAGGGATCCCACTACCAAGAGACCCAGTACTTC.